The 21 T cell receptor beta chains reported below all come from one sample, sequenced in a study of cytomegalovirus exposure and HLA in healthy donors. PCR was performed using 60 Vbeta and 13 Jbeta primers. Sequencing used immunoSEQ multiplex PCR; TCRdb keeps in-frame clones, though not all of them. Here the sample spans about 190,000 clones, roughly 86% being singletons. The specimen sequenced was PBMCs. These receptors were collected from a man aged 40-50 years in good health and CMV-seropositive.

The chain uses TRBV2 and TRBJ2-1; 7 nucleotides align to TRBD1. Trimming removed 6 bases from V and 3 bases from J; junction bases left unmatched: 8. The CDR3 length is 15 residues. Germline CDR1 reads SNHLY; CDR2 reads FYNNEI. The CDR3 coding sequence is TGTGCCAGCAGGGCCACCGGGGACAGCTACAATGAGCAGTTCTTC. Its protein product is CASRATGDSYNEQFF.

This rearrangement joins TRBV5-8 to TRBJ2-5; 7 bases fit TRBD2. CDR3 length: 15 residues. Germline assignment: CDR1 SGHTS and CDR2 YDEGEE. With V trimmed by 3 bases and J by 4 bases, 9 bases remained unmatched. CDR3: CASSSGEGTGETQYF. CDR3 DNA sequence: TGTGCCAGCAGCTCCGGGGAGGGTACTGGAGAGACCCAGTACTTC.

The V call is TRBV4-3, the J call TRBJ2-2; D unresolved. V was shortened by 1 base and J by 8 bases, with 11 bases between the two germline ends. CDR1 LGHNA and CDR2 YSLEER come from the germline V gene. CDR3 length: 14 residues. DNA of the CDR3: TGCGCCAGCAGCCAAGTTGTTAGCCCAGGGGAGCTGTTTTTT. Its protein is CASSQVVSPGELFF.

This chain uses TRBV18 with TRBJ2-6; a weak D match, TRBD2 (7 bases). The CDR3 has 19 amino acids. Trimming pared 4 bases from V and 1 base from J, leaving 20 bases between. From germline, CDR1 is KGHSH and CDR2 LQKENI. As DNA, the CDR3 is TGTGCCAGCTCACTAGAAACAGGGAGGGCCACTTCTGGGGCCAACGTCCTGACTTTC. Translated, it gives CASSLETGRATSGANVLTF. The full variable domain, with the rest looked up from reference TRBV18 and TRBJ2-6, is NAGVMQNPRHLVRRRGQEARLRCSPMKGHSHVYWYRQLPEEGLKFMVYLQKENIIDESGMPKERFSAEFPKEGPSILRIQQVVRGDSAAYFCASSLETGRATSGANVLTFGAGSRLTVL.

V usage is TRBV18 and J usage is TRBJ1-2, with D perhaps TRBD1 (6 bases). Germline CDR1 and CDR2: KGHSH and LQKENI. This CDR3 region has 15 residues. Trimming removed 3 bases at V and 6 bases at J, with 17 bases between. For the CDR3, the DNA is TGTGCCAGCTCACCTCGGGCAGGGGTGGTGGATGGCTACACCTTC. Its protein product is CASSPRAGVVDGYTF.

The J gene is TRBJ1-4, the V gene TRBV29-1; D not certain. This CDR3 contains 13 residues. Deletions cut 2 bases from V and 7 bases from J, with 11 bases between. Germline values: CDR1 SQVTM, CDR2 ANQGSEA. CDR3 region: CSVESEGFEKLFF. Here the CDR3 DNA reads TGCAGCGTTGAAAGCGAGGGATTTGAAAAACTGTTTTTT.

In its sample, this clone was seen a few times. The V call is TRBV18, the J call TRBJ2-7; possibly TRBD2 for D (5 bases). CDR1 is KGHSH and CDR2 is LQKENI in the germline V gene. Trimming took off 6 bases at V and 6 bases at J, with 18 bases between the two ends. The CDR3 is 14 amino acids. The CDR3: CASSTAPGLGEQYF. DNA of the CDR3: TGTGCCAGCTCGACGGCGCCGGGGTTGGGCGAGCAGTACTTC.

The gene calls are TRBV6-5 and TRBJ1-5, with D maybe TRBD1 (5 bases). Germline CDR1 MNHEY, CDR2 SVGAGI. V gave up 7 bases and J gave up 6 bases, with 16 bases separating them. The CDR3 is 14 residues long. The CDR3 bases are TGTGCCAGCACCGCGGGGGGGGGAGGTCAGCCCCAGCATTTT. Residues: CASTAGGGGQPQHF.

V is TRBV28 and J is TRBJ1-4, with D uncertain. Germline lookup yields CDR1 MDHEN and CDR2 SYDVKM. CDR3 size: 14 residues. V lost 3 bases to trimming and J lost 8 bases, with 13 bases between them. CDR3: CASSFPRTGEKLFF. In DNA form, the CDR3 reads TGTGCCAGCAGTTTCCCTCGGACGGGGGAAAAACTGTTTTTT.

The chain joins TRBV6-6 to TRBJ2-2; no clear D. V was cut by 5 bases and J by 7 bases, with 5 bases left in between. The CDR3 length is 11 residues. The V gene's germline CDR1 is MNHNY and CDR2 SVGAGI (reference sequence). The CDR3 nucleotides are TGTGCCAGCAGTAATTACGGGGAGCTGTTTTTT. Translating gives CASSNYGELFF.

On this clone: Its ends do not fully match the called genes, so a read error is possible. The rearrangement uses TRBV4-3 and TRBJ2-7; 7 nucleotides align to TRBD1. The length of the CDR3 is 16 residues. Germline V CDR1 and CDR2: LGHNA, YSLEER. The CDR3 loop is CASIQYRQGFSYEQYF. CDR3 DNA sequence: TGCGCCAGCATCCAATATCGACAGGGCTTCTCCTACGAGCAGTACTTC.

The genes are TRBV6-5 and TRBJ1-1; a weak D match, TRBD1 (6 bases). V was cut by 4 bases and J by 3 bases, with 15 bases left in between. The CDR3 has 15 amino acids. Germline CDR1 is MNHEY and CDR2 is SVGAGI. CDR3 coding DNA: TGTGCCAGCAGTTTGGACAGACAAACGGACACTGAAGCTTTCTTT. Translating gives CASSLDRQTDTEAFF.

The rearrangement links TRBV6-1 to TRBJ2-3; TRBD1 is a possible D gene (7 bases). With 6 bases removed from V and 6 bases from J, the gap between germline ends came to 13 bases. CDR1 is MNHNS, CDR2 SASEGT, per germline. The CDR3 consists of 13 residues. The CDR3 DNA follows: TGTGCCAGCAGCCAGACAGGGAGGGATACGCAGTATTTT. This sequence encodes CASSQTGRDTQYF.

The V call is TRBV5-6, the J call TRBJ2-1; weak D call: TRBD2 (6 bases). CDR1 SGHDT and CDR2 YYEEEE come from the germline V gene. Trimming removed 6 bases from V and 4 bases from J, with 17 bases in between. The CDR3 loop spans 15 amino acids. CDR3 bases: TGTGCCAGCAAACCGCGGGGAACCAAATACAATGAGCAGTTCTTC. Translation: CASKPRGTKYNEQFF.

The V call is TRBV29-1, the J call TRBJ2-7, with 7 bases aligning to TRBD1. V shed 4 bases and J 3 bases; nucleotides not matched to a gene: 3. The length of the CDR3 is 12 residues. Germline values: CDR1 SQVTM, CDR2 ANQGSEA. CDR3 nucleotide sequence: TGCAGCGTTGGGTCAGGGGGCTACGAGCAGTACTTC. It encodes CSVGSGGYEQYF.

CDR3 protein: CASSLGQASYEQYF. For the CDR3, the DNA is TGTGCCAGCAGTTTAGGACAGGCTTCCTACGAGCAGTACTTC. The chain employs TRBV27 and TRBJ2-7; TRBD1 matches at 7 bases. V trimming: 2 bases; J trimming: 1 base; junction bases outside the gene matches: 2. The CDR3 consists of 14 residues. Germline CDR1 and CDR2: MNHEY and SMNVEV (reference sequence).

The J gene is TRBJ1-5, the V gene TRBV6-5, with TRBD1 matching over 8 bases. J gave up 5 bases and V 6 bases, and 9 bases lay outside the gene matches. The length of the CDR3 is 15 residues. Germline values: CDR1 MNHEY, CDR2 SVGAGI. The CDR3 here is CASRPTDRGHQPQHF. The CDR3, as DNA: TGTGCCAGCAGACCAACCGACAGGGGCCATCAGCCCCAGCATTTT.

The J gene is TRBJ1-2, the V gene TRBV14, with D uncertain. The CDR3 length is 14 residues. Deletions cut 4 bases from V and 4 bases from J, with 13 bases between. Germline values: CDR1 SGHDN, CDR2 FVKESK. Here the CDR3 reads CASSPGWSGYGYTF. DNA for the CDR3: TGTGCCAGCAGCCCCGGGTGGTCGGGCTATGGCTACACCTTC. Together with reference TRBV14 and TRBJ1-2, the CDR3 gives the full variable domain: EAGVTQFPSHSVIEKGQTVTLRCDPISGHDNLYWYRRVMGKEIKFLLHFVKESKQDESGMPNNRFLAERTGGTYSTLKVQPAELEDSGVYFCASSPGWSGYGYTFGSGTRLTVV.

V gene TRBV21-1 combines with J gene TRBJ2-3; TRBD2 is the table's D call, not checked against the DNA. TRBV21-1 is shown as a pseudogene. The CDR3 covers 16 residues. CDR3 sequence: CASSKGCGGSTDTQYF. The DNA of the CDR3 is TGTGCCAGCAGCAAAGGGTGCGGGGGGAGCACAGATACGCAGTATTTT.

The CDR3 DNA reads TGTGCCTGGAGAACTAGCGGATCCTACGAGCAGTACTTC. Translating it yields CAWRTSGSYEQYF. The chain links TRBV30 to TRBJ2-7; 8 bases line up with TRBD2. J gave up 1 base and V 3 bases, and 2 bases lay outside the gene matches. The CDR3 covers 13 residues. The V gene's germline CDR1 is GTSNPN and CDR2 SVGIG (reference sequence).

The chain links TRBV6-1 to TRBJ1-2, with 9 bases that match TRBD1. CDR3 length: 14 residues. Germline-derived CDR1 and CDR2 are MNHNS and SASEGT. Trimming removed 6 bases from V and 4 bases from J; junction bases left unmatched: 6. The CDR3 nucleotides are TGTGCCAGCAGCCACAGGGGGCCGGGCTATGGCTACACCTTC. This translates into CASSHRGPGYGYTF.